This TCR beta chain was documented in a study of blood T cell repertoires in COVID-19. Study context: The United States, Italy and Spain supplied acute and convalescent COVID-19 samples. PBMCs, B-cell-depleted T cells, or T cells were the source of the cDNA or gDNA that made up the material.

Turning to this clone: In the same sample, other DNA sequences code for this CDR3.

CDR1 and CDR2 (germline): MGHDK, SYGVNS. V was pared by 3 bases and J by 4 bases, with 9 bases between. The CDR3 covers 13 residues. Methods used by the authors: Quantification of nucleated cells was approximated via reference gene primer amplification. Some clones are missing from TCRdb's copy, which holds only in-frame ones; the method was immunoSEQ multiplex PCR. V, J and clone size are taken as reported in that table, and D and trimming were inferred from the DNA itself. The sample shows tens of thousands of clones, 90% of them seen only once. The receptor's source is a man aged 55 to 70 with acute or convalescent COVID-19. Specimen: peripheral blood. The chain uses TRBV25-1 and TRBJ1-2, with TRBD1 as a possible D gene (5 bases). CDR3 DNA sequence: TGTGCCAGCAGTGACAGACAGAGCTATGGCTACACCTTC. Translation: CASSDRQSYGYTF.